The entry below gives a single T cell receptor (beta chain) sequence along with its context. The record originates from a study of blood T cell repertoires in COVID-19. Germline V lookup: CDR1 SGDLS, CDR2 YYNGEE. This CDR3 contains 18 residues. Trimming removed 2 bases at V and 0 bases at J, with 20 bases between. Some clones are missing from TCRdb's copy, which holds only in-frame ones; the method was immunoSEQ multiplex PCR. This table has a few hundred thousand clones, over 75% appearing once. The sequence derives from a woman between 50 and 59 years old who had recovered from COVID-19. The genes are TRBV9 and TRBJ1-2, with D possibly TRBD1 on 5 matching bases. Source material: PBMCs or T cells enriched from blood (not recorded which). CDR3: CASSVASGADGTNYGYTF. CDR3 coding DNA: TGTGCCAGCAGCGTGGCGAGCGGGGCCGATGGGACTAACTATGGCTACACCTTC.